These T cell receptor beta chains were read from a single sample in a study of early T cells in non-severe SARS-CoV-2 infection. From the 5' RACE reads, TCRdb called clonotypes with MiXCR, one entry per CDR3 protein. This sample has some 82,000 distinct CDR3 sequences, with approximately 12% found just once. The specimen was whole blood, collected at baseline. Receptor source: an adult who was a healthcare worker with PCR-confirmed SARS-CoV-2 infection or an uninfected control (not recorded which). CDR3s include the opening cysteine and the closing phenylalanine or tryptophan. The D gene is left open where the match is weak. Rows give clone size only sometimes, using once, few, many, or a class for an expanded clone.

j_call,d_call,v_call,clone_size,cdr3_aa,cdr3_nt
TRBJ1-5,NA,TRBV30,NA,CAWSVRREQPQHF,TGTGCCTGGAGTGTACGGCGGGAGCAGCCCCAGCATTTT
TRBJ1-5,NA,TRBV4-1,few,CASSPPMVAQPQHF,TGCGCCAGCAGCCCGCCCATGGTGGCTCAGCCCCAGCATTTT
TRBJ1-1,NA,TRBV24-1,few,CATRDLDGEAFF,TGTGCCACCAGGGATTTGGACGGTGAAGCTTTCTTT
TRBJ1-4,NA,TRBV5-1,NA,CASSLEWVNSPTNEKLFF,TGCGCCAGCAGCTTGGAATGGGTCAACTCGCCAACTAATGAAAAACTGTTTTTT
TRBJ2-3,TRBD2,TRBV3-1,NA,CASSPGLAGGSTDTQYF,TGTGCCAGCAGCCCGGGACTAGCGGGAGGAAGCACAGATACGCAGTATTTT
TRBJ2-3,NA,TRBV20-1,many,CSAPRYSGDTQYF,TGCAGTGCGCCCCGCTACAGCGGCGATACGCAGTATTTT
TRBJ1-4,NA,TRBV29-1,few,CSVVEGDEKLFF,TGCAGCGTTGTAGAAGGGGACGAAAAACTGTTTTTT
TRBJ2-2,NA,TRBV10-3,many,CAISEGGTGELFF,TGTGCCATCAGTGAGGGGGGCACCGGGGAGCTGTTTTTT
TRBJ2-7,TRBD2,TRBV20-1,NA,CSARDISGTYEQYF,TGCAGTGCTAGAGATATCAGCGGGACCTACGAGCAGTACTTC
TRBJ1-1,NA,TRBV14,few,CASSQDRRAKAFF,TGTGCCAGCAGCCAAGATAGACGAGCGAAAGCTTTCTTT
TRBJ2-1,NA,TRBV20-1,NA,CSALKLNYNEQFF,TGCAGTGCATTGAAACTGAACTACAATGAGCAGTTCTTC
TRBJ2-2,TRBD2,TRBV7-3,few,CASSLSKLAGDHTGELFF,TGTGCCAGCAGCTTAAGTAAACTAGCGGGAGACCACACCGGGGAGCTGTTTTTT
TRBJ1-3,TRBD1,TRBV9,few,CASSPHGQGGNTIYF,TGTGCCAGCAGCCCCCACGGACAGGGAGGAAACACCATATATTTT
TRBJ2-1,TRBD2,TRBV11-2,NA,CASSSPILAGGEQFF,TGTGCCAGCAGCTCCCCCATACTAGCGGGAGGGGAGCAGTTCTTC
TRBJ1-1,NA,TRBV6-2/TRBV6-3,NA,CASSSRGRGTEAFF,TGTGCCAGCAGTTCCCGGGGGCGCGGGACTGAAGCTTTCTTT
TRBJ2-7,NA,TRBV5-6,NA,CASSHAGVLGYEQYF,TGTGCCAGCAGCCACGCTGGGGTTTTGGGGTACGAGCAGTACTTC
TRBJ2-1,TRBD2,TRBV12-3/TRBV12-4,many,CASSLAGGPNEQFF,TGTGCCAGCAGTTTAGCGGGAGGGCCGAATGAGCAGTTCTTC
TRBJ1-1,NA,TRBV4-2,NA,CASSQGGAGDPREEAFF,TGTGCCAGCAGCCAAGGAGGTGCAGGGGACCCACGTGAGGAAGCTTTCTTT
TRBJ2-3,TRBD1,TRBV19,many,CASRPGGQSTDTQYF,TGTGCCAGTAGGCCAGGGGGACAGAGCACAGATACGCAGTATTTT
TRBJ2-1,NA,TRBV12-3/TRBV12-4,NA,CASSFRAPYNEQFF,TGTGCCAGCAGTTTCCGGGCTCCTTACAATGAGCAGTTCTTC
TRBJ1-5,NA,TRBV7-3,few,CASSLEADQPQHF,TGTGCCAGCAGCTTAGAGGCCGATCAGCCCCAGCATTTT
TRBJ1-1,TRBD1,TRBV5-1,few,CASSLYVTGHTEAFF,TGCGCCAGCAGCTTGTACGTGACAGGGCACACTGAAGCTTTCTTT
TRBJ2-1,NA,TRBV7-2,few,CASSLLWGYNEQFF,TGTGCCAGCAGCTTACTTTGGGGTTACAATGAGCAGTTCTTC
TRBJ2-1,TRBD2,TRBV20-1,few,CSASRLAGGQRSYNEQFF,TGCAGTGCTTCCAGGTTAGCGGGGGGCCAGCGCTCCTACAATGAGCAGTTCTTC
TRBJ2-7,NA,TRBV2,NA,CASSEGSPPGYEQYF,TGTGCCAGCAGTGAAGGCAGCCCTCCAGGGTACGAGCAGTACTTC
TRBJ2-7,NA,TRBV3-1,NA,CASSQVAGKTYEQYF,TGTGCCAGCAGCCAAGTCGCAGGGAAAACCTACGAGCAGTACTTC
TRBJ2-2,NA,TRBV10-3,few,CASNNRQDTGELFF,TGTGCCAGCAACAATCGCCAGGACACCGGGGAGCTGTTTTTT
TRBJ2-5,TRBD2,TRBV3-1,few,CASSGEGETQYF,TGTGCCAGCAGCGGGGAGGGAGAGACCCAGTACTTC
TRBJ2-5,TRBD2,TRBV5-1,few,CASTYGGTQETQYF,TGCGCCAGCACCTACGGGGGGACTCAAGAGACCCAGTACTTC
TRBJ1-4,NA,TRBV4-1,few,CASSQGVTVFF,TGCGCCAGCAGCCAGGGGGTCACGGTGTTTTTT
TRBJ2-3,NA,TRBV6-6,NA,CASSYSAGSSTDTQYF,TGTGCCAGCAGTTACTCCGCCGGGTCTAGCACAGATACGCAGTATTTT
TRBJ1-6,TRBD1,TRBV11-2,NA,CASSPSTGSSPLHF,TGTGCCAGCAGCCCCTCGACAGGGAGCTCACCCCTCCACTTT
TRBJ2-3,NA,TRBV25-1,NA,CASSEYLTDTQYF,TGTGCCAGCAGTGAATATTTAACAGATACGCAGTATTTT
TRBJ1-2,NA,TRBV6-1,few,CASRNYGPTNPFNYGYTF,TGTGCCAGCAGAAATTACGGACCGACCAACCCCTTTAACTATGGCTACACCTTC
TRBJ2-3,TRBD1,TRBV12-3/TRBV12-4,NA,CASRRTGDTDTQYF,TGTGCCAGCAGGAGGACAGGGGACACAGATACGCAGTATTTT
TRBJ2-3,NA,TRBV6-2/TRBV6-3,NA,CASTRGDTQYF,TGTGCCAGCACCCGGGGGGATACGCAGTATTTT
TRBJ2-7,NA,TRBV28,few,CASSSSGAGSYEQYF,TGTGCCAGCAGTTCCTCGGGGGCGGGCTCCTACGAGCAGTACTTC